This entry features one TCR beta chain sequence. Trimming at V came to 0 bases and at J to 1 base, leaving 0 bases not matched to a gene. This CDR3 contains 15 residues. CDR1 is SGHRS and CDR2 is YFSETQ in the germline V gene. This sample is part of a study of blood T cell repertoires in COVID-19. Study-level information: The United States, Italy and Spain provided the acute and convalescent COVID-19 samples. Nucleic acid was either cDNA or gDNA, and it came from T cells, B-cell-depleted T cells, or PBMCs.

Original methodology: Amplified reference gene primers provided the basis for estimating nucleated cell counts. The protocol was immunoSEQ multiplex PCR, while the TCRdb copy is restricted to in-frame clones and leaves out a portion. From that table come the V and J calls and clone size; the DNA was used to work out D and trimming. Of over 60,000 clones in the sample, about 88% are singletons; the top ten hold about 0.93%. The chain joins TRBV5-1 to TRBJ2-2, with TRBD1 identical over 7 bases. The sequence came from a man aged 70-80 years with acute or convalescent COVID-19. Sequenced: peripheral blood. The CDR3 reads CASSLGTGNTGELFF. DNA of the CDR3: TGCGCCAGCAGCTTGGGGACAGGGAACACCGGGGAGCTGTTTTTT.